This TCR beta chain comes out of a study of T-cell reconstitution after alpha-beta-depleted transplantation in children. Researchers prepared the TCRbeta library using unique molecular identifiers, the study reports. TCRdb recomputed calls from the PCR reads with MiXCR, one row per CDR3 protein. The sample has roughly 90,000 distinct CDR3 sequences, 9.5% to 15% seen once; the top ten hold about 14%. This clonotype was seen repeatedly, ten times or more. V lost 8 bases and J lost 4, with 17 bases in between. The length of the CDR3 is 15 residues. The TCR was taken from a human donor who donated a stem cell graft to a child with inherited bone marrow failure. The material sequenced was PBMCs from the stem cell graft donor, taken from the stem cell graft. V usage is TRBV12-3 or TRBV12-4 and J usage is TRBJ2-2; weak D call: TRBD1 (5 bases). CDR3 sequence reads: CASGWTVGRTGELFF. The CDR3 nucleotides are TGTGCCAGCGGATGGACCGTGGGGCGCACCGGGGAGCTGTTTTTT.